These 3 T cell receptor beta chains share one sample of origin, sequenced in a study of response to subunit inactivated influenza vaccine. TCRdb fed the RT-PCR reads into MiXCR, producing one record per CDR3 protein. Of about 170,000 distinct CDR3 sequences listed, roughly 10% were seen once; the top ten hold approximately 39%. Material: CD8+ T cells sorted from PBMCs, obtained approximately 25 months after vaccination. These receptors all stem from a man aged 50 to 75 who received an inactivated influenza vaccine.

This clonotype showed up many times. The V and J genes are TRBV5-8 and TRBJ2-2; the D is unclear. This CDR3 is 13 amino acids long. Germline V lookup: CDR1 SGHTS, CDR2 YDEGEE. Deletions cut 3 bases from V and 5 bases from J, with 8 bases between. The CDR3 DNA follows: TGTGCCAGCAGCTCGAGTATAACCGGGGAGCTGTTTTTT. Its protein product is CASSSSITGELFF.

This chain connects TRBV4-2 to TRBJ2-6; D ambiguous. CDR3 length: 16 residues. V was trimmed by 4 bases and J by 0 bases, leaving 10 bases between them. CDR1 is LGHNA, CDR2 YNFKEQ, per germline. DNA for the CDR3: TGTGCCAGCAGCCCCGCTCAGGTCTCTGGGGCCAACGTCCTGACTTTC. Amino acid sequence: CASSPAQVSGANVLTF.

This clonotype was observed a handful of times. V and J are TRBV25-1 and TRBJ2-1, with a weak D call TRBD2 (6 bases). This CDR3 region has 14 residues. CDR1 is MGHDK, CDR2 SYGVNS, per germline. V gave up 2 bases and J gave up 7 bases, with 12 bases separating them. The CDR3 DNA reads as TGTGCCAGCAGTGAAATTGGAGGGGAGAATGAGCAGTTCTTC. Encoded protein: CASSEIGGENEQFF.